The subject of this entry is one TCR beta chain. The assay was immunoSEQ multiplex PCR, and TCRdb's table has in-frame clones only and misses some. The repertoire holds about 38,000 clones, with about 87% as singletons. The sample belongs to a study of T cell changes during pregnancy in multiple sclerosis. The CDR3 length is 17 residues. The germline V and J ends were trimmed by 0 bases and 8 bases, with 17 bases remaining between them. Germline loops: CDR1 LGHNT, CDR2 FRNRAP. This sequence was found in a female donor with multiple sclerosis, enrolled in a pregnancy study. The sample in question was CD4+ T cells from peripheral blood mononuclear cells, obtained before pregnancy. This chain connects TRBV12-5 to TRBJ1-6, with a possible D match to TRBD1 (5 bases). CDR3: CASGLVLGREEDSPLHF. CDR3 coding DNA: TGTGCTAGTGGTTTGGTACTTGGCAGGGAGGAAGATTCACCCCTCCACTTT.